This record concerns one T cell receptor (beta chain) sequence. What it binds is not known. The entry originates in a study of cytomegalovirus exposure and HLA in healthy donors. Looking at the study overall: Both the 100 to 150 validation repertoires and the 600 to 750 first-cohort repertoires used the same platform, as reported by a later analysis. Study outcomes and limitations: Most TCRs appeared rarely, but some public TCRs recurred in many donors.

The data were produced by immunoSEQ multiplex PCR, yet TCRdb's version contains in-frame clones alone and is incomplete. This table has over 60,000 clones, roughly 96% appearing once. This CDR3 region has 15 residues. CDR1 is MNHEY and CDR2 is SMNVEV in the germline V gene (reference sequence). Trimming removed 3 bases at V and 2 bases at J, with 14 bases between. The chain joins TRBV27 to TRBJ2-7, with a tentative D call TRBD2 (5 bases). The receptor comes from a man between 18 and 29 years old in good health and CMV-seronegative. The specimen sequenced was PBMCs. CDR3 protein: CASSFGTGTPYEQYF. Written as DNA, the CDR3 is TGTGCCAGCAGTTTCGGTACGGGAACCCCCTACGAGCAGTACTTC.